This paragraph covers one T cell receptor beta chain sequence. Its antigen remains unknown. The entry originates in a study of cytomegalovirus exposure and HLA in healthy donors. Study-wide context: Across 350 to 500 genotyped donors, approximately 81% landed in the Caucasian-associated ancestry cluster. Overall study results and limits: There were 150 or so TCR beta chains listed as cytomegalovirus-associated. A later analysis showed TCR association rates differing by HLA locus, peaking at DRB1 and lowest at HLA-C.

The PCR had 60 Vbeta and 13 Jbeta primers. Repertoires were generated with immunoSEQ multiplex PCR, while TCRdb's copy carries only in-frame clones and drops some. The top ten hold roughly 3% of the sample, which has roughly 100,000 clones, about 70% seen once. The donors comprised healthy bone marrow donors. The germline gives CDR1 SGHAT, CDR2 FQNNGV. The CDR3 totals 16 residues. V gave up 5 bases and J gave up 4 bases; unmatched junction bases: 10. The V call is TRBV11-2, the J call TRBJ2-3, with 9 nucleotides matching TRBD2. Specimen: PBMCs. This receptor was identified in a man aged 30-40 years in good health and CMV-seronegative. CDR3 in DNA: TGTGCCAGCAGCCCTTACGTAGCGGGAGATGCAGATACGCAGTATTTT. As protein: CASSPYVAGDADTQYF.